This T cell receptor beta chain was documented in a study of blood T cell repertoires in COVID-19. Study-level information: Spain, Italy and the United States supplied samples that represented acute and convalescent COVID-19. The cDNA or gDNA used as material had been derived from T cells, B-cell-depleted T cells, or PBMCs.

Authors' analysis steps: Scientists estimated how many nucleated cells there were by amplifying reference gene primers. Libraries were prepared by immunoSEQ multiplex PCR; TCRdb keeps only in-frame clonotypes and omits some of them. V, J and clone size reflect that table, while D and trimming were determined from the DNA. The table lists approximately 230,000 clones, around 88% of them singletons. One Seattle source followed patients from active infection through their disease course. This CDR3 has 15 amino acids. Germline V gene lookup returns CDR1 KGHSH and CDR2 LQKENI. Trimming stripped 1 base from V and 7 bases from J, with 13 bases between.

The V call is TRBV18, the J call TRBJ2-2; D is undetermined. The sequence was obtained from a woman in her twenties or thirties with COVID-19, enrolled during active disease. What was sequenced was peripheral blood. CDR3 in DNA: TGTGCCAGCTCACCACAAAAGGCAAGCGACGGGGAGCTGTTTTTT. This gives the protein CASSPQKASDGELFF.